Below, 21 T cell receptor beta chains from the same sample are listed, as sequenced in a study of blood T cell repertoires in COVID-19. Assay: immunoSEQ multiplex PCR; the TCRdb copy retains only in-frame clones and omits some. The profile shows some 370,000 clones, 80% to 90% of them singletons. Sequencing input: peripheral blood. These receptors were collected from a woman in her twenties or thirties with COVID-19, enrolled during active disease.

The CDR3 nucleotides are TGTGCCAGCAGAGTTAGGGGCTCCTCCTACGAGCAGTACTTC. This gives the protein CASRVRGSSYEQYF. The J gene is TRBJ2-7, the V gene TRBV5-4, with D tentatively TRBD1 (5 bases). This CDR3 is built from 14 residues. Germline assignment: CDR1 SGHNT and CDR2 YYREEE (reference sequence). V was clipped by 5 bases and J by 0 bases, with 12 bases between them.

The V gene is TRBV18, the J gene TRBJ1-6, with 7 positions matching TRBD1. The ends lost 3 bases at V and 4 bases at J; junction bases unmatched: 6. Per the germline V gene, CDR1 is KGHSH and CDR2 is LQKENI. The CDR3 spans 16 residues. The CDR3 region has the DNA TGTGCCAGCTCACCTCCCCCGGGACAGTATAATTCACCCCTCCACTTT. Translation gives CASSPPPGQYNSPLHF.

The chain has TRBV5-4 and TRBJ2-7; maybe TRBD2 (6 bases). V lost 3 bases and J lost 5, with 15 bases in between. The CDR3 runs to 14 residues. The V gene's germline CDR1 is SGHNT and CDR2 YYREEE (reference sequence). CDR3 nucleotides: TGTGCCAGCAGCTCTCCGACTAGATTCGACGAGCAGTACTTC. The encoded protein is CASSSPTRFDEQYF.

This clone was seen only a few times. The V call is TRBV9, the J call TRBJ1-6, with TRBD1 as a possible D gene (6 bases). Trimming left V 1 base short and J 7 bases short, with 9 bases between. CDR1 and CDR2 (germline): SGDLS, YYNGEE. CDR3 length equals 14 residues. The CDR3 region is CASSVTGRNSPLHF. The CDR3 DNA reads TGTGCCAGCAGCGTAACAGGGCGCAATTCACCCCTCCACTTT.

This chain uses TRBV6-1 with TRBJ2-7; tentative D call: TRBD2 (6 bases). The CDR3 contains 15 residues. V lost 2 bases and J 3 bases, leaving 14 bases between the germline ends. Germline CDR1 and CDR2: MNHNS and SASEGT. CDR3 amino acids: CASSEPRRAIYEQYF. Here the CDR3 DNA reads TGTGCCAGCAGTGAACCGCGGAGGGCCATCTACGAGCAGTACTTC.

This sequence joins TRBV4-1 and TRBJ2-1; 11 bases fit TRBD2. Germline V CDR1 and CDR2: MGHRA, YSYEKL. The CDR3 runs to 15 residues. V was clipped by 1 base and J by 7 bases; unmatched bases: 3. The CDR3 DNA reads as TGCGCCAGCAGCCAAGGGACTAGCGGGTTTAATGAGCAGTTCTTC. Translated: CASSQGTSGFNEQFF.

This clone was observed a few times. The chain employs TRBV30 and TRBJ2-2; 9 bases fit TRBD2. Trimming at V came to 5 bases and at J to 5 bases, leaving 12 bases not matched to a gene. Germline assignment: CDR1 GTSNPN and CDR2 SVGIG (reference sequence). The length of the CDR3 is 16 residues. CDR3 residues: CAWSRVSGRGTGELFF. CDR3 nucleotide sequence: TGTGCCTGGTCAAGGGTTAGCGGGAGAGGAACCGGGGAGCTGTTTTTT.

This chain joins TRBV30 and TRBJ2-7; D is ambiguous. Germline lookup yields CDR1 GTSNPN and CDR2 SVGIG (reference sequence). The CDR3 consists of 12 residues. Deletions cut 0 bases from V and 1 base from J, with 4 bases between. CDR3 bases: TGTGCCTGGAGTGTAGAGTCCTACGAGCAGTACTTC. Translation gives CAWSVESYEQYF.

The CDR3 bases are TGTGCCAGCAGCTTTGGGGGGTTGGAAAACATTCAGTACTTC. This encodes CASSFGGLENIQYF. This chain uses TRBV11-1 with TRBJ2-4, with D possibly TRBD2 on 6 matching bases. Trimming took off 3 bases at V and 5 bases at J, with 11 bases between the two ends. The length of the CDR3 is 14 residues. CDR1 and CDR2 from the germline V gene are SGHAT and FQDESV (reference sequence).

This clone was recorded once. The chain combines TRBV3-1 (or the pseudogene TRBV3-2) with TRBJ1-2; D remains ambiguous. This CDR3 comprises 14 residues. The V end was cut by 2 bases, the J end by 2 bases, with 9 bases between. Germline V gives CDR1 LGHDT, CDR2 YNNKEL (reference sequence). The CDR3 loop is CASSQKGVNYGYTF. DNA of the CDR3: TGTGCCAGCAGCCAAAAGGGAGTGAACTATGGCTACACCTTC.

V gene TRBV7-3 combines with J gene TRBJ2-7; the D gene is possibly TRBD2 (6 bases). The CDR3 consists of 12 residues. The germline V gene has CDR1 SGHTA and CDR2 FQGTGA. With 2 bases removed from V and 7 bases from J, the gap between germline ends came to 9 bases. CDR3 in DNA: TGTGCCAGCAGCTTAGCAGGAGGGGAGCAGTACTTC. This gives the protein CASSLAGGEQYF. The full variable domain, with the rest looked up from reference TRBV7-3 and TRBJ2-7, is GAGVSQTPSNKVTEKGKYVELRCDPISGHTALYWYRQSLGQGPEFLIYFQGTGAADDSGLPNDRFFAVRPEGSVSTLKIQRTERGDSAVYLCASSLAGGEQYFGPGTRLTVT.

The chain employs TRBV3-1 (or the pseudogene TRBV3-2) and TRBJ1-3, with 12 bases fitting TRBD1. Germline lookup yields CDR1 LGHDT and CDR2 YNNKEL (reference sequence). V lost 5 bases, J lost 2 bases, and 4 bases stayed unmatched. The CDR3 spans 16 residues. The CDR3 nucleotides read TGTGCCAGCAGCAGGGGGGACAGGGGGCCTGGAAACACCATATATTTT. This translates into CASSRGDRGPGNTIYF.

This clone was counted a few times. The CDR3 region has the DNA TGTGCCAGCTCAAGAGAGTATAGCACCGGGGAGCTGTTTTTT. The encoded protein is CASSREYSTGELFF. The V gene is TRBV14, the J gene TRBJ2-2; D is uncertain. V was clipped by 8 bases and J by 4 bases, with 14 bases between them. The CDR3 is 14 residues long. Germline V gene lookup returns CDR1 SGHDN and CDR2 FVKESK.

This clone was detected once. V gene TRBV27 combines with J gene TRBJ2-7; D is undetermined. Trimming removed 2 bases at V and 0 bases at J, with 8 bases between. From germline, CDR1 is MNHEY and CDR2 SMNVEV (reference sequence). CDR3 length: 14 amino acids. CDR3 coding DNA: TGTGCCAGCAGTTTAAACAGTGGCTCCTACGAGCAGTACTTC. Its protein product is CASSLNSGSYEQYF.

The chain has TRBV3-1 (or the pseudogene TRBV3-2) and TRBJ2-2; D gene ambiguous. The CDR3 is 15 residues long. Trimming left V 4 bases short and J 1 base short, with 10 bases between. Looked up from germline, CDR1 is LGHDT and CDR2 is YNNKEL (reference sequence). For the CDR3, the DNA is TGTGCCAGCAGCCTCCCGCACAGGAACACCGGGGAGCTGTTTTTT. Translating gives CASSLPHRNTGELFF.

This clone was found once. The rearrangement joins TRBV13 to TRBJ2-5; D uncertain. The ends were cut back, 1 base at V and 1 base at J, with 4 bases in the middle. From germline, CDR1 is PRHDT and CDR2 FYEKMQ (reference sequence). This CDR3 has 13 amino acids. CDR3 bases: TGTGCCAGCAGCTTAGACTTCCAAGAGACCCAGTACTTC. Encoded protein: CASSLDFQETQYF.

The V and J genes are TRBV30 and TRBJ2-1; 9 nucleotides line up with TRBD2. This CDR3 spans 15 amino acids. CDR1 is GTSNPN and CDR2 is SVGIG in the germline V gene (reference sequence). With 7 bases clipped from V and 2 bases from J, the junction kept 9 bases outside the gene matches. CDR3 sequence: CASSSLAGAYNEQFF. The CDR3 DNA reads as TGTGCCTCCTCCTCACTAGCGGGCGCCTACAATGAGCAGTTCTTC.

Concerning this clone itself: At the DNA level, this CDR3 is encoded by other sequences in the same sample as well. The chain uses TRBV9 and TRBJ2-3; 9 bases match TRBD2. The CDR3 consists of 16 residues. CDR1 and CDR2 from the germline V gene are SGDLS and YYNGEE. Unmatched junction bases numbered 8, after V lost 0 bases and J lost 6 bases. CDR3 protein: CASSVGSSGSTDTQYF. Here the CDR3 DNA reads TGTGCCAGCAGCGTAGGGAGTAGCGGGAGTACGGATACGCAGTATTTT.

The genes are TRBV5-1 and TRBJ2-2, with TRBD1 matching 10 bases. Per germline, CDR1 SGHRS and CDR2 YFSETQ. The trim removed 4 bases at V and 2 bases at J, leaving 5 bases unmatched. The length of the CDR3 is 16 residues. CDR3 sequence reads: CASSARDRGNTGELFF. The CDR3 bases are TGCGCCAGCAGCGCGAGGGACAGGGGAAACACCGGGGAGCTGTTTTTT.

This chain connects TRBV5-1 to TRBJ1-2; tentative D call: TRBD1 (5 bases). Germline V gene data show CDR1 as SGHRS and CDR2 as YFSETQ. With 0 bases removed from V and 4 bases from J, the gap between germline ends came to 13 bases. The length of the CDR3 is 15 residues. The CDR3 DNA sequence: TGCGCCAGCAGCTTGGCCGAGAGTGACAGCTATGGCTACACCTTC. It is translated as CASSLAESDSYGYTF.

The J gene is TRBJ2-1, the V gene TRBV18; weak D call: TRBD2 (6 bases). Germline V gene sequence: CDR1 KGHSH, CDR2 LQKENI. V was shortened by 2 bases and J by 7 bases, with 15 bases between the two germline ends. This CDR3 has 15 amino acids. CDR3 in DNA: TGTGCCAGCTCACCATTATCGGGAGCCCTAAATGAGCAGTTCTTC. It is translated as CASSPLSGALNEQFF.